Here is one T cell receptor beta chain with its context. The data belong to a study of T cell responses to AZD1222 COVID-19 vaccine. Here immunoSEQ multiplex PCR was the method, and the copy in TCRdb shows in-frame clones only, minus some. The sample lists 90,000 to 150,000 clones; about nine tenths were seen once. The germline V gene has CDR1 SGHTA and CDR2 FQGNSA. This CDR3 region has 12 residues. The germline V and J ends were trimmed by 3 bases and 4 bases, with 6 bases remaining between them. This sample comprised peripheral blood, obtained 28 days after the second AZD1222 dose. This sequence originates from an adult who received the AZD1222 COVID-19 vaccine. The chain recombines TRBV7-2 with TRBJ1-2; D is undetermined. The chain's CDR3 is CASSFSGYGYTF. CDR3 sequence (DNA): TGTGCCAGCAGCTTCTCCGGCTATGGCTACACCTTC. The full variable domain, in which reference TRBV7-2 and TRBJ1-2 provide the parts outside the CDR3, is GAGVSQSPSNKVTEKGKDVELRCDPISGHTALYWYRQSLGQGLEFLIYFQGNSAPDKSGLPSDRFSAERTGGSVSTLTIQRTQQEDSAVYLCASSFSGYGYTFGSGTRLTVV.